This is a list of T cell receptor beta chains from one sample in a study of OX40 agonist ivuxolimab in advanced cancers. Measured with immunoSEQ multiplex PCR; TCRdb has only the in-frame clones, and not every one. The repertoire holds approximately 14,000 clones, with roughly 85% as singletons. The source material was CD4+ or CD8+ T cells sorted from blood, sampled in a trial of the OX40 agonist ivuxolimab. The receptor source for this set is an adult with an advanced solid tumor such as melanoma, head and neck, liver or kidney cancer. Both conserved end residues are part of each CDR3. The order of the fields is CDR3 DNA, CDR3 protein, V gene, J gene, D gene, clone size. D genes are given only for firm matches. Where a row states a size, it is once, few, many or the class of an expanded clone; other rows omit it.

DNA: TGTGCCAGCAGTTCCAGCGGGAGGGCAGAGACCCAGTACTTC
CDR3: CASSSSGRAETQYF
V: TRBV2
J: TRBJ2-5
D: TRBD2
size: -

DNA: TGTGCCAGCAGTTTGAATGGAGGGGGCTACTATGGCTACACCTTC
CDR3: CASSLNGGGYYGYTF
V: TRBV28
J: TRBJ1-2
D: TRBD1
size: -

DNA: TGTGCCAGCAGCAAAAATAGTCAGACCGGTCCGAACACCGGGGAGCTGTTTTTT
CDR3: CASSKNSQTGPNTGELFF
V: TRBV21-1
J: TRBJ2-2
D: -
size: few

DNA: TGCGCCAGCAGCCTGGAAGAAGGCGGGGAGCTGTTTTTT
CDR3: CASSLEEGGELFF
V: TRBV4-1
J: TRBJ2-2
D: -
size: few

DNA: TGTGCCAGCAGTGAAGACACGAGAAGCTATGGCTACACCTTC
CDR3: CASSEDTRSYGYTF
V: TRBV2
J: TRBJ1-2
D: -
size: -

DNA: TGTGCCAGCAGTTTCTCCGCCCACGATCAAAGCTCCTACAATGAGCAGTTCTTC
CDR3: CASSFSAHDQSSYNEQFF
V: TRBV28
J: TRBJ2-1
D: -
size: -

DNA: TGCGCCAGCAGCCAAGTGTCAGCGTCCGAGCAGTACTTC
CDR3: CASSQVSASEQYF
V: TRBV4-1
J: TRBJ2-7
D: -
size: many

DNA: TGTGCCAGTAGTATGACCCCCTTCGTCCAGCGGGAGCGCACAGATACGCAGTATTTT
CDR3: CASSMTPFVQRERTDTQYF
V: TRBV19
J: TRBJ2-3
D: TRBD2
size: -

DNA: TGTGCCAGCAGCTTAGACCTACAGGGACAGGGTGAGACCCAGTACTTC
CDR3: CASSLDLQGQGETQYF
V: TRBV11-2
J: TRBJ2-5
D: TRBD1
size: -

DNA: TGCGCCAGCAGCTTGGTGAGAGGGGGCAAGGATGGCTACACCTTC
CDR3: CASSLVRGGKDGYTF
V: TRBV5-1
J: TRBJ1-2
D: TRBD1
size: -

DNA: TGTGCCAGCAGCTCTAGCGGGAGTAACTCCTACAATGAGCAGTTCTTC
CDR3: CASSSSGSNSYNEQFF
V: TRBV9
J: TRBJ2-1
D: TRBD2
size: -

DNA: TGTGCCAGCAGCTTAGCGGGAGATAGCAATCAGCCCCAGCATTTT
CDR3: CASSLAGDSNQPQHF
V: TRBV13
J: TRBJ1-5
D: -
size: -

DNA: TGCGCCAGCAGCCAAGATTCATCAGGATTGAGCTCCTACGAGCAGTACTTC
CDR3: CASSQDSSGLSSYEQYF
V: TRBV4-1
J: TRBJ2-7
D: -
size: -

DNA: TGTGCCAGCAGCTTAGCGGCAGGGTGGAACACTGAAGCTTTCTTT
CDR3: CASSLAAGWNTEAFF
V: TRBV7-6
J: TRBJ1-1
D: -
size: -

DNA: TGTGCCACCGCGGTTACAGGGGAATCTGGGGCCAACGTCCTGACTTTC
CDR3: CATAVTGESGANVLTF
V: TRBV2
J: TRBJ2-6
D: TRBD1
size: -

DNA: TGCAGTGCTAGAGGGCCCTACGAGCAGTACTTC
CDR3: CSARGPYEQYF
V: TRBV20-1
J: TRBJ2-7
D: -
size: -

DNA: TGTGCCAGCAGACCACGACAGGGGAGGGGCTCAAATGAGCAGTTCTTC
CDR3: CASRPRQGRGSNEQFF
V: TRBV28
J: TRBJ2-1
D: -
size: -

DNA: TGTGCCAGCTCACCATCCGGACAGAACACCGGGGAGCTGTTTTTT
CDR3: CASSPSGQNTGELFF
V: TRBV18
J: TRBJ2-2
D: -
size: -